This note documents a single T cell receptor beta chain sequence. The data are from a study of blood T cell repertoires in COVID-19. As for the study in general: Sites in the United States, Italy and Spain provided acute and convalescent COVID-19 samples. In each case, the material was cDNA or gDNA derived from T cells, B-cell-depleted T cells, or PBMCs.

Residents of 24 US areas, aged 18 to 89 years, made up the participants. CDR1 is LNHNV, CDR2 YYDKDF, per germline (reference sequence). Trimming took off 5 bases at V and 6 bases at J, with 14 bases between the two ends. The CDR3 is 14 residues long. TCRdb keeps only in-frame clones here, not all; method: immunoSEQ multiplex PCR. The data show a few hundred thousand clones, 85% to 90% seen once. The source is a man younger than 35 who had recovered from COVID-19. The sample consisted of PBMCs or T cells enriched from blood (not recorded which). V gene TRBV15 combines with J gene TRBJ2-1; D unclear. The DNA for the CDR3 is TGTGCCACCAGCCCTCCGGTCCGAGGCAATGAGCAGTTCTTC. Its protein product is CATSPPVRGNEQFF.